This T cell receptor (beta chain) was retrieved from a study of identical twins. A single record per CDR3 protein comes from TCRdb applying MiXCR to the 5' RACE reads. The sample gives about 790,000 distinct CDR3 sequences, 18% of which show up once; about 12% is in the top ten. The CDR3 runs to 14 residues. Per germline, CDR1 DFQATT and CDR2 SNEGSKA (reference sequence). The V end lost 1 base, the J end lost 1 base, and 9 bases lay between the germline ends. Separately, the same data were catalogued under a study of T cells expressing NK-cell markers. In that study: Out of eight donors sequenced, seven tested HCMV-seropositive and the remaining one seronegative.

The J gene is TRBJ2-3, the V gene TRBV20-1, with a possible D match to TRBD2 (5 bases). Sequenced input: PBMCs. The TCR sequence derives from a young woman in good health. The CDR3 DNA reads TGCAGTGCTAGAGTGGCGGAGGGCACAGATACGCAGTATTTT. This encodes CSARVAEGTDTQYF.